These 5 T cell receptor beta chains were all obtained from the same sample, sequenced in a study of Ad26.COV2.S vaccination and SARS-CoV-2 variants. Profiling relied on immunoSEQ multiplex PCR, and the TCRdb table lists in-frame clones only, not all of them. The sample lists about 420,000 clones, roughly 88% occurring once. Specified treatment: some 20 received Ad26.COV2.S at low or high dose, single or two shots; roughly five received placebo; per-sample allocation not given. Each sample was drawn 63 days after the first injection (of vaccine or placebo). The sample here was peripheral blood, taken in a trial of Ad26.COV2.S vaccine versus placebo. Receptor source: a person aged 18-60 years who received the Ad26.COV2.S COVID-19 vaccine or a placebo.

This clone was recorded once. The chain links TRBV7-2 to TRBJ2-2; D gene uncertain. CDR3 length equals 13 residues. The germline V gene has CDR1 SGHTA and CDR2 FQGNSA. Trimming stripped 5 bases from V and 1 base from J, with 5 bases between. CDR3 sequence: CASSPWNTGELFF. CDR3 DNA: TGTGCCAGCAGCCCCTGGAACACCGGGGAGCTGTTTTTT.

The chain has TRBV29-1 and TRBJ2-6; no reliable D call. CDR1 and CDR2 (germline): SQVTM, ANQGSEA. The V and J ends lost 6 bases and 3 bases respectively, with 6 bases between them. CDR3 size: 12 residues. Written as DNA, the CDR3 is TGCAGCGTAAGGCTTGGGGCCAACGTCCTGACTTTC. Translated, it gives CSVRLGANVLTF.

The chain recombines TRBV5-1 with TRBJ2-5; D gene uncertain. V was shortened by 1 base and J by 2 bases, with 6 bases between the two germline ends. CDR1 SGHRS and CDR2 YFSETQ come from the germline V gene. The CDR3 spans 13 residues. The CDR3 DNA sequence: TGCGCCAGCAGCTTGAATAGTCAAGAGACCCAGTACTTC. Translation gives CASSLNSQETQYF.

The chain couples TRBV7-9 to TRBJ1-4, with D unresolved. V was clipped by 5 bases and J by 0 bases, with 19 bases between them. The CDR3 has 18 residues. Germline V gene lookup returns CDR1 SEHNR and CDR2 FQNEAQ (reference sequence). In DNA, the CDR3 is TGTGCCAGCAGCCCGATATCGGACCTCCAGTCAACTAATGAAAAACTGTTTTTT. This gives the protein CASSPISDLQSTNEKLFF.

V usage is TRBV5-4 and J usage is TRBJ2-1; D possibly matches TRBD1 or TRBD2 (5 bases each). Germline-derived CDR1 and CDR2 are SGHNT and YYREEE (reference sequence). CDR3 length: 16 amino acids. V was pared by 4 bases and J by 0 bases, with 14 bases between. For the CDR3, the DNA is TGTGCCAGCAGCCTGGGACGGTCCCGCTCCTACAATGAGCAGTTCTTC. It yields the protein CASSLGRSRSYNEQFF.